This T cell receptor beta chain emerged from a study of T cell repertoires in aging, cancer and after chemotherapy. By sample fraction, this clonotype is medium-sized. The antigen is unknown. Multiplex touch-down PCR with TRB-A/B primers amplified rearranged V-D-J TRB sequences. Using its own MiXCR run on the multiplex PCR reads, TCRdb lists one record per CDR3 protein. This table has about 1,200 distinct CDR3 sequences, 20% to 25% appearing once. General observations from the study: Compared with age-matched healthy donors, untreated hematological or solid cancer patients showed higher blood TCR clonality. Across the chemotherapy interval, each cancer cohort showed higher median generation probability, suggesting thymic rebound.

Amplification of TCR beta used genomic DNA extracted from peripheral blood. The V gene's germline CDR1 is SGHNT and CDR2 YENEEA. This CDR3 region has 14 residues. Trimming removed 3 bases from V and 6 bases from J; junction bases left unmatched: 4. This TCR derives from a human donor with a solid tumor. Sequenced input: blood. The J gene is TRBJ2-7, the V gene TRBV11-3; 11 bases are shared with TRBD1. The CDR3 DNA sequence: TGTGCCAGCAGCTTTAGTGGGACAGGGGGCGAGCAGTACTTC. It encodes CASSFSGTGGEQYF.